The 18 T cell receptor beta chains given below trace back to one sample, sequenced in a study of a mutant IDH1 vaccine in newly diagnosed glioma. No antigen is known for these receptors. The time point: week 11, during vaccination. It was 300 ug of mutant IDH1 20-mer peptide that made up each vaccine dose, given with topical imiquimod. Assay: immunoSEQ multiplex PCR; the TCRdb copy retains only in-frame clones and omits some. The sample holds around 40,000 clones, about four fifths seen once. Sequenced here: PBMCs, sampled from a glioma patient whose treatment included an IDH1 peptide vaccine. The origin of the receptors is a man aged 40-49 years with glioma.

This chain joins TRBV9 and TRBJ1-1; D is undetermined. V dropped 0 bases and J dropped 1 base, with 7 bases sitting between them. The CDR3 is made up of 14 amino acids. Germline V CDR1 and CDR2: SGDLS, YYNGEE. CDR3 DNA: TGTGCCAGCAGCGTAGAGATGGCGAACACTGAAGCTTTCTTT. This translates into CASSVEMANTEAFF.

This clone occurred a few times. The V and J genes are TRBV18 and TRBJ1-1; D possibly corresponds to TRBD1 (6 bases). Germline-derived CDR1 and CDR2 are KGHSH and LQKENI. The germline V and J ends were trimmed by 2 bases and 1 base, with 11 bases remaining between them. This CDR3 has 15 amino acids. CDR3 region: CASSPDPQGNTEAFF. In DNA, the CDR3 is TGTGCCAGCTCACCAGATCCACAGGGGAACACTGAAGCTTTCTTT.

The genes are TRBV5-6 and TRBJ2-7; 14 nucleotides align to TRBD2. The CDR3 runs to 13 residues. From germline, CDR1 is SGHDT and CDR2 YYEEEE. The V gene end was trimmed by 2 bases and the J gene end by 9 bases; junction bases not matched to a gene: 1. Here the CDR3 reads CASSFGLAGGQYF. Written as DNA, the CDR3 is TGTGCCAGCAGCTTCGGACTAGCGGGAGGGCAGTACTTC.

The V call is TRBV5-4, the J call TRBJ2-5, with D tentatively TRBD1 or TRBD2 (5 bases each). The CDR3 extends over 16 amino acids. V was trimmed by 0 bases and J by 2 bases, leaving 14 bases between them. CDR1 and CDR2 (germline): SGHNT, YYREEE (reference sequence). CDR3 sequence reads: CASSLGLGTQQETQYF. CDR3 coding DNA: TGTGCCAGCAGCTTGGGTTTAGGGACCCAGCAAGAGACCCAGTACTTC. The full variable domain, rest sourced from reference TRBV5-4 and TRBJ2-5, is ETGVTQSPTHLIKTRGQQVTLRCSSQSGHNTVSWYQQALGQGPQFIFQYYREEENGRGNFPPRFSGLQFPNYSSELNVNALELDDSALYLCASSLGLGTQQETQYFGPGTRLLVL.

The genes are TRBV7-9 and TRBJ1-2; weak D call: TRBD1 (5 bases). Trimming pared 0 bases from V and 6 bases from J, leaving 11 bases between. The CDR3 is 14 residues long. The germline CDR1 and CDR2 sequences are SEHNR and FQNEAQ (reference sequence). CDR3 DNA: TGTGCCAGCAGCTTAGCATGGCAGGGCGATGGCTACACCTTC. It translates to CASSLAWQGDGYTF.

J is TRBJ2-7 and V is TRBV10-1; D unresolved. V lost 0 bases and J lost 2, with 14 bases in between. The CDR3 extends over 16 amino acids. Germline V gives CDR1 WNHNN, CDR2 SYGVQD (reference sequence). The CDR3 bases are TGCGCCAGCAGTGAGTCTGATGGGCACCCGGCCTACGAGCAGTACTTC. It is translated as CASSESDGHPAYEQYF.

Only one count was recorded for this clone. The J gene is TRBJ1-5, the V gene TRBV2; 9 bases are a match to TRBD1. The V and J ends lost 6 bases and 6 bases, in that order; junction bases with no gene match: 12. The CDR3 sequence is 16 residues long. Germline V CDR1 and CDR2: SNHLY, FYNNEI. The CDR3 bases are TGTGCCAGCAGAGGGCACAGGGGGCGAGGGGGTCAGCCCCAGCATTTT. The encoded protein is CASRGHRGRGGQPQHF.

This clone was observed a single time. The V call is TRBV5-1, the J call TRBJ1-2; 8 nucleotides align to TRBD1. From germline, CDR1 is SGHRS and CDR2 YFSETQ. Losses at the gene ends were 4 bases for V and 1 base for J; bases not matched to a gene: 9. There are 16 residues in the CDR3. The CDR3 spells CASSRGGTGGNYGYTF. Here the CDR3 DNA reads TGCGCCAGCAGCCGGGGCGGGACAGGCGGTAACTATGGCTACACCTTC. Drawing the rest from reference TRBV5-1 and TRBJ1-2, the complete variable domain is KAGVTQTPRYLIKTRGQQVTLSCSPISGHRSVSWYQQTPGQGLQFLFEYFSETQRNKGNFPGRFSGRQFSNSRSEMNVSTLELGDSALYLCASSRGGTGGNYGYTFGSGTRLTVV.

V gene TRBV15 combines with J gene TRBJ1-5, with D tentatively TRBD1 (5 bases). V lost 2 bases and J 6 bases, leaving 5 bases between the germline ends. The CDR3 has 12 residues. The germline V gene encodes CDR1 LNHNV and CDR2 YYDKDF (reference sequence). The chain's CDR3 is CATSRQGQPQHF. DNA of the CDR3: TGTGCCACCAGCAGACAGGGTCAGCCCCAGCATTTT.

The chain employs TRBV5-1 and TRBJ1-1, with D possibly matching TRBD1 (5 bases). From germline, CDR1 is SGHRS and CDR2 YFSETQ. CDR3 length: 16 residues. The V and J ends lost 4 bases and 0 bases respectively, with 16 bases between them. The CDR3 coding sequence is TGCGCCAGCAGCCCATTAGTGACAGCTCTGAACACTGAAGCTTTCTTT. It yields the protein CASSPLVTALNTEAFF.

CDR3 DNA: TGTGCCAGCAGCTCCATTCGGACAGGGGATGAAAAACTGTTTTTT. Translation: CASSSIRTGDEKLFF. J is TRBJ1-4 and V is TRBV7-6; 9 nucleotides match TRBD1. This CDR3 is 15 amino acids long. V trimming: 4 bases; J trimming: 6 bases; junction bases outside the gene matches: 6. Germline loops: CDR1 SGHVS, CDR2 FNYEAQ.

This clone was recorded only once. The V and J genes are TRBV5-1 and TRBJ1-2; D might be TRBD1 (5 bases). Germline CDR1 is SGHRS and CDR2 is YFSETQ. With 0 bases removed from V and 2 bases from J, the gap between germline ends came to 8 bases. The CDR3 sequence is 14 residues long. CDR3 region: CASSLGGVNYGYTF. In nucleotides, the CDR3 is TGCGCCAGCAGCTTGGGGGGGGTGAACTATGGCTACACCTTC.

The chain couples TRBV4-1 to TRBJ2-7, with TRBD1 matching over 9 bases. This CDR3 has 16 residues. Germline CDR1 MGHRA, CDR2 YSYEKL. Trimming at V came to 1 base and at J to 4 bases, leaving 8 bases not matched to a gene. CDR3 DNA: TGCGCCAGCAGCCAAGTATCGGGACAGGGACATTACGAGCAGTACTTC. This translates into CASSQVSGQGHYEQYF.

This clone occurred a few times. The V call is TRBV20-1, the J call TRBJ1-5; D remains unclear. This CDR3 region has 11 residues. The V and J ends lost 5 bases and 7 bases respectively, with 9 bases between them. Germline V CDR1 and CDR2: DFQATT, SNEGSKA (reference sequence). The CDR3 nucleotides are TGCAGTGCTGGCAGATCGCAGCCCCAGCATTTT. Encoded protein: CSAGRSQPQHF.

The rearrangement links TRBV6-4 to TRBJ2-1; 9 nucleotides agree with TRBD2. This CDR3 region has 15 residues. V lost 1 base to trimming and J lost 5 bases; unmatched junction nucleotides: 3. Germline V gene data show CDR1 as MRHNA and CDR2 as SNTAGT. CDR3 coding DNA: TGTGCCAGCAGTGACTTGGCGGGAGGGGACAATGAGCAGTTCTTC. Translation gives CASSDLAGGDNEQFF.

The chain couples TRBV7-6 to TRBJ2-5; D is undetermined. Trimming left V 5 bases short and J 2 bases short, with 6 bases between. Germline V gene lookup returns CDR1 SGHVS and CDR2 FNYEAQ. The CDR3 consists of 12 residues. As DNA, the CDR3 is TGTGCCAGCAGCATCCTACAAGAGACCCAGTACTTC. Translated: CASSILQETQYF.

The rearrangement joins TRBV14 to TRBJ2-7, with a weak D call TRBD1 (6 bases). The V gene lost 2 bases and the J gene lost 5 bases, with 10 bases spanning the gap. Germline values: CDR1 SGHDN, CDR2 FVKESK. This CDR3 has 13 amino acids. The DNA for the CDR3 is TGTGCCAGCAGCCAACACAGGGAACACGAGCAGTACTTC. Translating gives CASSQHREHEQYF.

The chain links TRBV14 to TRBJ2-1; no reliable D call. Between the trimmed V and J ends, which lost 4 bases and 3 bases, there was a span of 19 bases. The CDR3 has 17 amino acids. Germline CDR1 is SGHDN and CDR2 is FVKESK. In DNA form, the CDR3 reads TGTGCCAGCAGCCGGGGATTGGAGCGAATACTCTACAATGAGCAGTTCTTC. The encoded protein is CASSRGLERILYNEQFF.